This record looks at one T cell receptor (beta chain) sequence and its context. The antigen is unknown. Produced via immunoSEQ multiplex PCR; TCRdb's table is partial and in-frame only. The sample yields 15,000 or so clones, 55% to 70% seen once. The entry originates in a study of immune cell composition in non-small cell lung cancer. Findings of the study overall: No significant correlation existed between pack-years smoked and tumour clonality. About 75% of squamous and approximately 30% of adenocarcinoma cases had tumour-associated clones >0.5%. Adenocarcinomas with higher top tumour-associated clone frequency had more reactive TILs.

The sample consisted of lung tumor tissue. This receptor was taken from a human donor with non-small cell lung cancer.

The chain's CDR3 is CASSPSDRGSDTQYF. CDR3 in DNA: TGTGCCAGCTCACCCTCGGACCGGGGGTCAGATACGCAGTATTTT. This rearrangement joins TRBV18 to TRBJ2-3, with D perhaps matching TRBD2 (6 bases). Germline CDR1 KGHSH, CDR2 LQKENI. Trimming left V 3 bases short and J 4 bases short, with 14 bases between. This CDR3 spans 15 amino acids. The whole variable domain, remainder taken from reference TRBV18 and TRBJ2-3, is NAGVMQNPRHLVRRRGQEARLRCSPMKGHSHVYWYRQLPEEGLKFMVYLQKENIIDESGMPKERFSAEFPKEGPSILRIQQVVRGDSAAYFCASSPSDRGSDTQYFGPGTRLTVL.